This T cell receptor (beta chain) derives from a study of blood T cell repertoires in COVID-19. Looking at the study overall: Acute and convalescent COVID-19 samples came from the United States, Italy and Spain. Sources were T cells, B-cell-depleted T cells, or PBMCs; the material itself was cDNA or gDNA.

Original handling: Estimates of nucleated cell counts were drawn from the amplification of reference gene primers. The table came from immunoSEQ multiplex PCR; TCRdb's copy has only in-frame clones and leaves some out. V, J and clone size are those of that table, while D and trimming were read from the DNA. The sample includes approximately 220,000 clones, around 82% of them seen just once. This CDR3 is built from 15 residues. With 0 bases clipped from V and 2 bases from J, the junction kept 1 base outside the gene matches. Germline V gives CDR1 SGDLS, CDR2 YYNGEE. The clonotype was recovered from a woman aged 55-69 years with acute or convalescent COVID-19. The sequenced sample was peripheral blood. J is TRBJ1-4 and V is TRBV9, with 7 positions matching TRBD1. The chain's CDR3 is CASSVGGQTNEKLFF. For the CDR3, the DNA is TGTGCCAGCAGCGTAGGGGGACAGACTAATGAAAAACTGTTTTTT.